This is a list of T cell receptor beta chains from one sample in a study of OX40 agonist ivuxolimab in advanced cancers. The assay was immunoSEQ multiplex PCR, and TCRdb's table has in-frame clones only and misses some. The sample includes roughly 56,000 clones, around nine tenths seen only once; the top ten take approximately 0.8%. This specimen was CD4+ or CD8+ T cells sorted from blood, taken in a trial of the OX40 agonist ivuxolimab. The receptors stem from an adult with an advanced solid tumor such as melanoma, head and neck, liver or kidney cancer. CDR3s include the opening cysteine and the closing phenylalanine or tryptophan. A D gene is named only where the DNA matches it firmly. Some rows mark clone size as missing; the rest say once, few, many or name a class of expanded clone.

DNA: TGTGCCAGCAGCCAAGCGGGGGGAGTGGAAGATGAGCAGTTCTTC
CDR3: CASSQAGGVEDEQFF
V: TRBV4-2
D: TRBD2
J: TRBJ2-1
size: NA

DNA: TGTGCCAGTAGTACACAGAGGGACACTGAAGCTTTCTTT
CDR3: CASSTQRDTEAFF
V: TRBV19
D: NA
J: TRBJ1-1
size: NA

DNA: TGTGCCAGCTCATCAAAGACTAGCGGGAGCATGAGTAGCGGTGCAGAGACCCAGTACTTC
CDR3: CASSSKTSGSMSSGAETQYF
V: TRBV18
D: TRBD2
J: TRBJ2-5
size: NA

DNA: TGTGCCAGCAGCTTATGGGGAGCGGGGGTAGAAGAGACCCAGTACTTC
CDR3: CASSLWGAGVEETQYF
V: TRBV7-9
D: TRBD2
J: TRBJ2-5
size: NA

DNA: TGTGCCAGCAGCTGGGGCAGGACAGGGGAGAACACTGAAGCTTTCTTT
CDR3: CASSWGRTGENTEAFF
V: TRBV7-9
D: TRBD1
J: TRBJ1-1
size: NA

DNA: TGTGCCAGCCGATTGGGCCCGGCGGGAGAGCAGTTCTTC
CDR3: CASRLGPAGEQFF
V: TRBV2
D: NA
J: TRBJ2-1
size: NA

DNA: TGTGCCAGCAGCTCAAGACTAGGAGAGCGAGATACGCAGTATTTT
CDR3: CASSSRLGERDTQYF
V: TRBV7-9
D: NA
J: TRBJ2-3
size: NA

DNA: TGTGCCAGCAGTTCCCCAGGGGTTACTGAAGCTTTCTTT
CDR3: CASSSPGVTEAFF
V: TRBV27
D: NA
J: TRBJ1-1
size: once

DNA: TGTGCCAGCAGTGATATAGCGGGAGAGTGGTACGAGCAGTACTTC
CDR3: CASSDIAGEWYEQYF
V: TRBV6-1
D: TRBD2
J: TRBJ2-7
size: NA

DNA: TGCAGCGTTGAAAGCGGGAGAAGCACCGGGGAGCTGTTTTTT
CDR3: CSVESGRSTGELFF
V: TRBV29-1
D: TRBD2
J: TRBJ2-2
size: once

DNA: TGTGCCAGCAGCTTGGAGACGGATCATGGCTACACCTTC
CDR3: CASSLETDHGYTF
V: TRBV5-5
D: NA
J: TRBJ1-2
size: NA

DNA: TGTGCCAGCAGCCCCGACAGGGGAGGTGTGAACACTGAAGCTTTCTTT
CDR3: CASSPDRGGVNTEAFF
V: TRBV2
D: TRBD1
J: TRBJ1-1
size: few

DNA: TGTGCCAGCAGCTCAGGGCCAGGTACCCCCTACGAGCAGTACTTC
CDR3: CASSSGPGTPYEQYF
V: TRBV11-2
D: NA
J: TRBJ2-7
size: NA

DNA: TGTGCCAGCTCAAGTGGACAGAAAGAGACCCAGTACTTC
CDR3: CASSSGQKETQYF
V: TRBV18
D: NA
J: TRBJ2-5
size: NA

DNA: TGTGCCAGCAGACCAGAGTCCTATAATTCACCCCTCCACTTT
CDR3: CASRPESYNSPLHF
V: TRBV7-8
D: NA
J: TRBJ1-6
size: NA

DNA: TGTGCCAGCTCACTGGACTGGGGGCCAAAGCAGTACTTC
CDR3: CASSLDWGPKQYF
V: TRBV18
D: NA
J: TRBJ2-7
size: NA

DNA: TGTGCCAGCACCGAAATTATACAGGGGCCTGAAGCTTTCTTT
CDR3: CASTEIIQGPEAFF
V: TRBV7-8
D: TRBD1
J: TRBJ1-1
size: NA

DNA: TGCGCCAGCAGCTTGGTTCGAGTGGGTCTCGCGGGCAGGTCCTACGAGCAGTACTTC
CDR3: CASSLVRVGLAGRSYEQYF
V: TRBV5-1
D: NA
J: TRBJ2-7
size: NA

DNA: TGTGCCAGCAGACCGGACAGGTACGCTGAAGCTTTCTTT
CDR3: CASRPDRYAEAFF
V: TRBV28
D: TRBD1
J: TRBJ1-1
size: NA

DNA: TGTGCCAGCAGCTTAGATGGAGGGCGATATGGGACTGAAGCTTTCTTT
CDR3: CASSLDGGRYGTEAFF
V: TRBV7-2
D: NA
J: TRBJ1-1
size: NA

DNA: TGTGCCAGCAGCGTAGGATGGGGACAGGGTAGCACTGAAGCTTTCTTT
CDR3: CASSVGWGQGSTEAFF
V: TRBV9
D: TRBD1
J: TRBJ1-1
size: NA

DNA: TGTGCCAGTAGAGGGACAGGGCACAATCAGCCCCAGCATTTT
CDR3: CASRGTGHNQPQHF
V: TRBV19
D: TRBD1
J: TRBJ1-5
size: once

DNA: TGTGCCAGCAGCCACGCCAGAAACTATGGCTACACCTTC
CDR3: CASSHARNYGYTF
V: TRBV14
D: NA
J: TRBJ1-2
size: NA

DNA: TGCAGCGCTGGGGACCCTTTAGGGGCCAACGTCCTGACTTTC
CDR3: CSAGDPLGANVLTF
V: TRBV29-1
D: NA
J: TRBJ2-6
size: NA

DNA: TGTGCCAGCAGCTTGGGAGGGGCTGGATATGGCTACACCTTC
CDR3: CASSLGGAGYGYTF
V: TRBV5-4
D: NA
J: TRBJ1-2
size: NA

DNA: TGTGCCAGTAGTACTGGACTAGTTAGCACAGATACGCAGTATTTT
CDR3: CASSTGLVSTDTQYF
V: TRBV19
D: TRBD2
J: TRBJ2-3
size: NA

DNA: TGTGCCTGGGGAACCCACACCTACACCTTC
CDR3: CAWGTHTYTF
V: TRBV30
D: NA
J: TRBJ1-2
size: NA

DNA: TGCGCCAGCAGCTTGTCAGCCGGACTAGCGGGAGTCAGGGGGACCGGGGAGCTGTTTTTT
CDR3: CASSLSAGLAGVRGTGELFF
V: TRBV5-1
D: TRBD2
J: TRBJ2-2
size: few

DNA: TGTGCCAGCAGCCTTGGACAGGGGCCACTCAACACTGAAGCTTTCTTT
CDR3: CASSLGQGPLNTEAFF
V: TRBV5-8
D: TRBD1
J: TRBJ1-1
size: NA

DNA: TGTGCCAGCACCCCAGCGGGAGAAACAGATACGCAGTATTTT
CDR3: CASTPAGETDTQYF
V: TRBV28
D: TRBD2
J: TRBJ2-3
size: NA

DNA: TGTGCCAGCACCTACAGAACTGAAGCTTTCTTT
CDR3: CASTYRTEAFF
V: TRBV6-1
D: NA
J: TRBJ1-1
size: NA

DNA: TGTGCCAGCAGTTACGTCAGGGAGAACACTGAAGCTTTCTTT
CDR3: CASSYVRENTEAFF
V: TRBV6-5
D: NA
J: TRBJ1-1
size: NA

DNA: TGCGCCAGCAGCCACCGGGGGGCAAGGAGCACAGATACGCAGTATTTT
CDR3: CASSHRGARSTDTQYF
V: TRBV4-3
D: NA
J: TRBJ2-3
size: NA

DNA: TGCGCCAGCAGAGGGACAGGCAGGGCTTTCTTT
CDR3: CASRGTGRAFF
V: TRBV10-2
D: TRBD1
J: TRBJ1-1
size: NA

DNA: TGCGCCAGCAGCTTGACAGGGGCTGCACAAGAGACCCAGTACTTC
CDR3: CASSLTGAAQETQYF
V: TRBV5-1
D: TRBD1
J: TRBJ2-5
size: few

DNA: TGTGCCAGTAGTATCCGGGCGGAAGCTTTCTTT
CDR3: CASSIRAEAFF
V: TRBV19
D: NA
J: TRBJ1-1
size: NA

DNA: TGTGCCAGCCGGGGGGATAACTATGGCTACACCTTC
CDR3: CASRGDNYGYTF
V: TRBV6-4
D: NA
J: TRBJ1-2
size: NA

DNA: TGTGCCAGCAGTGAAAGGTGGGACAGGGCGGGTACGCAGTATTTT
CDR3: CASSERWDRAGTQYF
V: TRBV6-1
D: TRBD1
J: TRBJ2-3
size: NA

DNA: TGCAGCGTGATGGACGGGAGCAATCAGCCCCAGCATTTT
CDR3: CSVMDGSNQPQHF
V: TRBV29-1
D: NA
J: TRBJ1-5
size: NA

DNA: TGTGCCAGCAGCTTAAGGGTTAGAGATACGCAGTATTTT
CDR3: CASSLRVRDTQYF
V: TRBV11-2
D: NA
J: TRBJ2-3
size: NA

DNA: TGTGCCAGCAGCTCGACCTCTGGAAACACCATATATTTT
CDR3: CASSSTSGNTIYF
V: TRBV6-1
D: NA
J: TRBJ1-3
size: NA

DNA: TGTGCCAGCTCACCACCGTCCGGCAGAAGCTCTGGAAACACCATATATTTT
CDR3: CASSPPSGRSSGNTIYF
V: TRBV18
D: NA
J: TRBJ1-3
size: NA

DNA: TGTGCCAGCAGCTTAGGTTGGCAGGGAGGTGAAAAACTGTTTTTT
CDR3: CASSLGWQGGEKLFF
V: TRBV7-6
D: NA
J: TRBJ1-4
size: NA

DNA: TGTGCTAGTGGTTTGGAGGGCAACACCATATATTTT
CDR3: CASGLEGNTIYF
V: TRBV12-5
D: NA
J: TRBJ1-3
size: NA

DNA: TGTGCCAGTAGCACAGGGGGCGATCAGCCCCAGCATTTT
CDR3: CASSTGGDQPQHF
V: TRBV19
D: TRBD1
J: TRBJ1-5
size: NA

DNA: TGCGCCAGCAGCTCGGGATTCGATTCCTCCTACGAGCAGTACTTC
CDR3: CASSSGFDSSYEQYF
V: TRBV5-1
D: NA
J: TRBJ2-7
size: NA

DNA: TGTGCCAGCAGCGTAGGCCTCGGGACAGGGAACACTGAAGCTTTCTTT
CDR3: CASSVGLGTGNTEAFF
V: TRBV9
D: TRBD1
J: TRBJ1-1
size: NA

DNA: TGCGCCAGCAGCTTGGGTCAGGTATACGAGCAGTACTTC
CDR3: CASSLGQVYEQYF
V: TRBV5-1
D: NA
J: TRBJ2-7
size: NA

DNA: TGTGCCAGCAGCATTCGGACAGGGCTGGGCTATGGCTACACCTTC
CDR3: CASSIRTGLGYGYTF
V: TRBV7-2
D: TRBD1
J: TRBJ1-2
size: NA

DNA: TGTGCCAGCTCACCACCGGTTACAGATACGCAGTATTTT
CDR3: CASSPPVTDTQYF
V: TRBV18
D: NA
J: TRBJ2-3
size: NA

DNA: TGTGCTAGCAGCCCGACTAGCTCTGACGGGGAGCTGTTTTTT
CDR3: CASSPTSSDGELFF
V: TRBV7-7
D: TRBD2
J: TRBJ2-2
size: NA

DNA: TGTGCCAGCAGCTTAAGGGTCGGGGCCAACGTCCTGACTTTC
CDR3: CASSLRVGANVLTF
V: TRBV7-3
D: NA
J: TRBJ2-6
size: NA

DNA: TGTGCCAGCAGCGTTGGCACAGATACGCAGTATTTT
CDR3: CASSVGTDTQYF
V: TRBV9
D: NA
J: TRBJ2-3
size: NA

DNA: TGTGCCTGGAGTAGACCCGGGGGGCTCCAAGAGACCCAGTACTTC
CDR3: CAWSRPGGLQETQYF
V: TRBV30
D: NA
J: TRBJ2-5
size: once

DNA: TGTGCCAGCTCCTTAAGGGCCGGGATGAATTCACCCCTCCACTTT
CDR3: CASSLRAGMNSPLHF
V: TRBV27
D: NA
J: TRBJ1-6
size: NA

DNA: TGTGCCAGCAGCTTGGGACCGATCTCTGGAAACACCATATATTTT
CDR3: CASSLGPISGNTIYF
V: TRBV5-5
D: NA
J: TRBJ1-3
size: NA

DNA: TGTGCCAGCAGGCCTGGATGGGGCGGGGAGCTGTTTTTT
CDR3: CASRPGWGGELFF
V: TRBV28
D: NA
J: TRBJ2-2
size: NA

DNA: TGTGCTAGTGGTTTGGGCCAAGGGGAGACCCAGTACTTC
CDR3: CASGLGQGETQYF
V: TRBV12-5
D: NA
J: TRBJ2-5
size: NA

DNA: TGTGCCAGCAGCCTCCTGACTAGCGGGGGTAACAATGAGCAGTTCTTC
CDR3: CASSLLTSGGNNEQFF
V: TRBV7-8
D: TRBD2
J: TRBJ2-1
size: NA

DNA: TGCGCCAGCAGCCAAGTGGGGACAGCGAACACCGGGGAGCTGTTTTTT
CDR3: CASSQVGTANTGELFF
V: TRBV4-3
D: TRBD1
J: TRBJ2-2
size: NA